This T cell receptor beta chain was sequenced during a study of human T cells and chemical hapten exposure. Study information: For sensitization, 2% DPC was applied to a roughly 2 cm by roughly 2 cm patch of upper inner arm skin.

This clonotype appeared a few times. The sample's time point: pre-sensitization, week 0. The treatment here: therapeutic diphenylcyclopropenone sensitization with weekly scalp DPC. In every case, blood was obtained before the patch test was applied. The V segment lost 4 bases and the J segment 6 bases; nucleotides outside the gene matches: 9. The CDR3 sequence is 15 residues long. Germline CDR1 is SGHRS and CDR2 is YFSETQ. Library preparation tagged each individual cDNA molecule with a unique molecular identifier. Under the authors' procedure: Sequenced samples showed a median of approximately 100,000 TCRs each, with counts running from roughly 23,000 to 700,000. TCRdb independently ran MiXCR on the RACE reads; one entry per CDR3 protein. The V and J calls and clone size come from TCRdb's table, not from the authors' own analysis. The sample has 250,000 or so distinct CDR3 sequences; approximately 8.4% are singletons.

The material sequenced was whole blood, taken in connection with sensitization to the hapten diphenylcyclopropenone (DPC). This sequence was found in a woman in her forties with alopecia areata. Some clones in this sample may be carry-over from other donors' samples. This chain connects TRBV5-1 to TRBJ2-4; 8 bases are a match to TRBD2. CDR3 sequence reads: CASSRTAGVANIQYF. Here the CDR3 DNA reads TGCGCCAGCAGCCGAACAGCGGGAGTCGCAAACATTCAGTACTTC.